This TCR beta chain was recorded in a study of OX40 agonist ivuxolimab in advanced cancers. Background on the study: Subjects had a mean age of about 65 years, with a range of 23 to 79; around 80% were male.

This CDR3 region has 15 residues. The V end lost 7 bases, the J end lost 3 bases, and 19 bases lay between the germline ends. From germline, CDR1 is MNHNY and CDR2 SVGAGI (reference sequence). The protocol was immunoSEQ multiplex PCR, while the TCRdb copy is restricted to in-frame clones and leaves out a portion. The table shows under 90,000 clones, with around 92% occurring only once. On cycle 4 day 1 and cycle 7 day 1, as well as at baseline, blood was sampled. The sequence derives from an adult with an advanced solid tumor such as melanoma, head and neck, liver or kidney cancer. The chain has TRBV6-6 and TRBJ2-7; tentatively, D is TRBD1 or TRBD2 (5 bases each). Here the sequenced sample was CD4+ or CD8+ T cells sorted from blood, taken in a trial of the OX40 agonist ivuxolimab. CDR3 loop: CASTPGRPGNYEQYF. The CDR3 bases are TGTGCCAGCACTCCGGGGCGGCCGGGGAACTACGAGCAGTACTTC.